This TCR beta chain was captured in a study of OX40 agonist ivuxolimab in advanced cancers. About the research overall: Those enrolled were around 87% male, with a mean age of 60 years and ages from roughly 20 to 85. Study results and caveats: The average count of expanded clones was higher among CD8+ T cells than among CD4+.

About this clone itself: Its antigen is unidentified.

In germline, CDR1 is SNHLY, CDR2 FYNNEI. Trimming removed 6 bases from V and 3 bases from J, with 13 bases in between. This CDR3 is 14 amino acids long. Data came from immunoSEQ multiplex PCR; TCRdb stores just in-frame clones and leaves some out. The sample records roughly 34,000 clones, roughly 89% being singletons. The V gene is TRBV2, the J gene TRBJ2-3, with D perhaps matching TRBD1 (6 bases). Sequenced material: CD4+ or CD8+ T cells sorted from blood, taken in a trial of the OX40 agonist ivuxolimab. The clonotype originates from an adult with an advanced solid tumor such as melanoma, head and neck, liver or kidney cancer. The CDR3 spells CASSVQGFTDTQYF. CDR3 DNA: TGTGCCAGCAGCGTACAGGGCTTTACAGATACGCAGTATTTT.